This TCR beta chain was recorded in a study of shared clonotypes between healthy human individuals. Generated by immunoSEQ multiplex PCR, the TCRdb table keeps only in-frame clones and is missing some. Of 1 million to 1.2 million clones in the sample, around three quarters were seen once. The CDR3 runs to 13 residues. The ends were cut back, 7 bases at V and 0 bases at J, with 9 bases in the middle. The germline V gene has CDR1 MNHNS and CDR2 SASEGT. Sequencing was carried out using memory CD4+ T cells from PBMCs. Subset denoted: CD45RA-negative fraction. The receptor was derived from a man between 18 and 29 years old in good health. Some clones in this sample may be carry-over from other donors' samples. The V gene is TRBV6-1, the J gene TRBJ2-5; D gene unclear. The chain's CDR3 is CASTRTHQETQYF. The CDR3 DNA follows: TGTGCCAGCACGCGAACCCACCAAGAGACCCAGTACTTC.